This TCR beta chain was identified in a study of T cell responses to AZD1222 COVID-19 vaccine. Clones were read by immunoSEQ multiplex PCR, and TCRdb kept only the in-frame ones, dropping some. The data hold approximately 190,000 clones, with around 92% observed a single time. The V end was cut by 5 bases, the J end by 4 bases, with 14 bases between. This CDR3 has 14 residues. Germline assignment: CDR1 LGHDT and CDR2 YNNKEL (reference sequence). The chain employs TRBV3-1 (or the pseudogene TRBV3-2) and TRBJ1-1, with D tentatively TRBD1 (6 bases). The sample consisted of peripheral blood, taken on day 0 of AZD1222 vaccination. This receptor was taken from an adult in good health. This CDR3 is CASSLGGGATEAFF. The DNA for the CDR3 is TGTGCCAGCAGCTTGGGAGGGGGGGCCACTGAAGCTTTCTTT.